Reported below is one T cell receptor (beta chain). This clone has a single count. This receptor's antigen is unknown. Base qualities were left out, and no much larger clone turns up one base away. The sample is drawn from a study of shared clonotypes between healthy human individuals (dated by TCRdb to the early 2020s). Concerning the study at large: The cohort included a few men and a couple of women between 18 and 49 years of age. Between about 0.85 and 8.9 billion PBMCs per donor were obtained by leukapheresis. To estimate repertoire size and how much clonotype sharing occurs between individuals, the study deeply sequenced the blood TCR repertoires of five healthy adults. To increase sequencing depth and limit assay-specific biases, TCR repertoire library preparation and sequencing were carried out by different laboratories using diverse techniques. Per donor, three plates each were used for CD4 naive and CD4 memory, two for CD8 naive, and one for CD8 memory.

The CDR3 runs 14 residues from the cysteine to the phenylalanine. Only the CDR3 DNA is retained, 42 bases long and in frame from the first base. The germline V gene sets CDR1 to SGHTA and CDR2 to FQGTGA. V is trimmed back by 4 bases and J by 9 bases, and the junction contains 6 bases that no gene match accounts for. Donors were healthy HIV-negative adults with no recently reported acute infections or vaccinations. All donors were Caucasian adults living in Nashville, Tennessee, USA. CD4+ T cells were enriched through magnetic negative selection, after which naive cells were positively selected on CD45RA and the remaining negative fraction served as the memory subset. After blood collection by leukapheresis, PBMCs were isolated using Ficoll-Histopaque density gradient centrifugation and then cryopreserved in the vapor phase of liquid nitrogen. Analytical flow cytometry was used to check the purity and quantity of each magnetically sorted T cell population. Genomic DNA was isolated from each sorted fraction and quantified by UV absorbance on a Nanodrop 2000c.

TCR CDR3 regions were amplified from genomic DNA by multiplex PCR using the deep immunoSEQ assay. Extracted genomic DNA from each cell subset was spread evenly across all wells of several immunoSEQ 96-well plates, with each plate serving as a replicate. For sorted subsets, approximately 190 ng genomic DNA, equal to some 28,000 T cell genomes, was loaded into each replicate PCR. The purified libraries were quantified using a Qubit 3.0 fluorometer, sized with a Bioanalyzer 2100, and then quantified again using the KAPA Library Quantification kit. Every immunoSEQ 96-well plate was sequenced on a dedicated single-read 150-cycle Illumina NextSeq 550 flow cell. The source study handled its data this way. The immunoSEQ output contained only junctional sequences without quality scores, so filtering could not match that applied to full-length reads. Sequences were annotated with PyIR, a Python wrapper for IgBLAST v1.9, using IMGT germline references to assign V/J genes and CDR3. Any read was removed if the V/J assignment was weak (E-value above 1e-6), the CDR3 was missing, or the read contained stop codons, out-of-frame junctions, or ambiguous translated residues. A V3J clonotype was defined by an identical inferred V gene, J gene, and CDR3 amino acid sequence. The percentage overlap between two repertoires was calculated by dividing the number of shared unique clonotypes by the size of the smaller repertoire. RTK rarefaction, the Chao1 estimator, and Recon v2.1 estimates of unobserved clonotypes were used to assess repertoire richness. For all TCRbeta clonotypes obtained by the gDNA method from several donors, generation probabilities were computed with OLGA. The source is immuneACCESS, and TCRdb retained only in-frame sequences with V and J called. Part of the clones is not carried over; for the studies checked, unresolved V genes explain less than half of this, and the remainder is unexplained. Clone size and V and J calls were adopted from that table, with D and trimming inferred from the DNA. The sample has under 1,100,000 clones on record, 65% to 80% of them singletons. The top ten hold approximately 1.5% of the sample.

Summary of the overall study and its limitations: Higher generation probabilities were observed for clonotypes shared by all four sorted-subset donors than for non-shared clonotypes. Rarefaction of sorted-subset datasets indicated incomplete sequencing despite the large sequencing depth. Because the study included only a small number of donors, the genetic and exposure-history diversity represented was limited. Pairwise subsampling indicated that sequencing depth was expected to affect the degree of clonotype sharing among donors. Sampling was restricted to blood, and TCR repertoires in tissue are likely to differ from TCR repertoires in blood. When a few donors were compared, the shared fraction of clonotypes was roughly 4.8% for naive CD4, 3.5% for naive CD8, more than 2% for memory CD4, and 0.35% to 0.4% for memory CD8. Estimated clonotype richness was generally larger for naive than for memory subsets.

The sequenced material came from memory CD4+ T cells sorted from blood. Sample cell subset or site, as interpreted from the label and publication: CD45RA-negative fraction. The TCR sequence derives from a man between 18 and 29 years old in good health. The sequence links TRBV7-3 to TRBJ1-6, and 7 junction bases match TRBD1. This receptor carries the CDR3 CASSSGQATSPLHF. The nucleotides read TGTGCCAGCAGCTCCGGACAGGCTACTTCACCCCTCCACTTT.